Listed below are T cell receptor beta chains from one sample, sequenced in a study of shared clonotypes between healthy human individuals. Method: immunoSEQ multiplex PCR; TCRdb's copy keeps in-frame clones and lacks some. Of 2 million to 2.5 million clones in the sample, about 94% were seen once. The specimen sequenced was naive CD4+ T cells sorted from blood. These TCRs come from a man younger than 30 in good health. CDR3s include the opening cysteine and the closing phenylalanine or tryptophan. D genes are given only for firm matches. Some rows have no size entry. The others give once, few or many, or a class for an expanded clone.

>TRBJ2-7|once|TRBD1|TRBV6-5
CASSPGQGNSYEQYF
TGTGCCAGCAGTCCAGGACAGGGGAATTCCTACGAGCAGTACTTC
>TRBJ2-5|.|.|TRBV30
CAFGELGSSVETQYF
TGTGCCTTCGGGGAGTTGGGCTCGAGCGTAGAGACCCAGTACTTC
>TRBJ1-3|.|.|TRBV7-9
CASSLVVHKGLGNTIYF
TGTGCCAGCAGCTTAGTCGTCCACAAGGGCCTCGGAAACACCATATATTTT
>TRBJ2-3|.|.|TRBV6-5
CAIARGKDTDTQYF
TGTGCCATCGCCAGGGGCAAAGACACAGATACGCAGTATTTT
>TRBJ2-7|.|.|TRBV11-2
CASSQTGGLSYEQYF
TGTGCCAGCAGCCAAACCGGGGGGCTCTCCTACGAGCAGTACTTC
>TRBJ2-5|.|.|TRBV30
CAWSDGETQYF
TGTGCCTGGAGTGACGGGGAGACCCAGTACTTC
>TRBJ2-7|.|.|TRBV27
CASSAKPPGHGYEQYF
TGTGCCAGCAGTGCAAAGCCACCGGGACACGGCTACGAGCAGTACTTC
>TRBJ1-6|.|.|TRBV19
CASMSQVNSPLHF
TGTGCCAGTATGTCCCAGGTTAATTCACCCCTCCACTTT
>TRBJ2-7|.|.|TRBV14
CASSHRGGNEQYF
TGTGCCAGCAGCCACCGAGGCGGCAACGAGCAGTACTTC
>TRBJ2-1|.|.|TRBV18
CASSPPKGEQFF
TGTGCCAGCTCACCACCTAAGGGTGAGCAGTTCTTC
>TRBJ2-5|.|.|TRBV9
CASSANDAGAGETQYF
TGTGCCAGCAGCGCCAATGATGCGGGGGCCGGGGAGACCCAGTACTTC
>TRBJ1-2|.|.|TRBV28
CASSLVTGSRGYTF
TGTGCCAGCAGTTTAGTTACTGGGTCTCGTGGCTACACCTTC
>TRBJ1-1|.|.|TRBV30
CAWGLSGNTEAFF
TGTGCCTGGGGACTTTCGGGGAACACTGAAGCTTTCTTT
>TRBJ1-5|.|.|TRBV19
CASRQMGAFGNQPQHF
TGTGCCAGCCGACAAATGGGGGCCTTTGGCAATCAGCCCCAGCATTTT
>TRBJ2-7|.|.|TRBV11-2
CASSLQGMVAYEQYF
TGTGCCAGCAGTTTACAGGGAATGGTGGCCTACGAGCAGTACTTC
>TRBJ2-3|.|TRBD1|TRBV5-1
CASSSGTGWDTQYF
TGCGCCAGCAGCTCCGGGACAGGGTGGGATACGCAGTATTTT
>TRBJ1-2|.|.|TRBV6-5
CASSYSAGLYGYTF
TGTGCCAGCAGTTACTCGGCAGGGCTCTATGGCTACACCTTC
>TRBJ1-5|.|.|TRBV6-1
CASSEAGGVFNQPQHF
TGTGCCAGCAGTGAAGCAGGAGGGGTATTCAATCAGCCCCAGCATTTT
>TRBJ1-2|.|.|TRBV5-8
CASYGGNSNGYTF
TGTGCCAGCTATGGAGGGAATTCGAATGGCTACACCTTC
>TRBJ2-7|.|.|TRBV5-1
CASSLDREYQYF
TGCGCCAGCAGCTTGGACAGGGAATATCAGTACTTC
>TRBJ2-5|.|.|TRBV7-9
CASSLAGSGETQYF
TGTGCCAGCAGCTTAGCGGGGAGTGGAGAGACCCAGTACTTC
>TRBJ2-5|.|.|TRBV6-5
CASGGTWTGETQYF
TGTGCCAGCGGCGGGACTTGGACCGGCGAGACCCAGTACTTC
>TRBJ2-7|.|TRBD1|TRBV2
CASRETGTYEQYF
TGTGCCAGCAGGGAGACAGGGACCTACGAGCAGTACTTC
>TRBJ2-2|.|TRBD2|TRBV6-5
CATRSGLANTGELFF
TGTGCCACCCGATCGGGACTAGCTAACACCGGGGAGCTGTTTTTT
>TRBJ2-2|.|TRBD1|TRBV6-1
CATGTGGLGGELFF
TGTGCCACCGGGACAGGGGGCCTCGGCGGGGAGCTGTTTTTT
>TRBJ1-2|.|.|TRBV28
CASSLGGYYGYTF
TGTGCCAGCAGCCTTGGGGGTTACTATGGCTACACCTTC
>TRBJ2-2|.|TRBD2|TRBV2
CASTISGTSGGGGELFF
TGTGCCAGCACCATTTCCGGGACTAGCGGGGGAGGCGGGGAGCTGTTTTTT
>TRBJ2-7|.|TRBD1|TRBV10-3
CAISSGGLGYEQYF
TGTGCCATCAGTTCAGGGGGTTTAGGGTACGAGCAGTACTTC
>TRBJ2-2|.|TRBD2|TRBV9
CASSVESSGTGELFF
TGTGCCAGCAGCGTAGAGTCTAGCGGCACCGGGGAGCTGTTTTTT
>TRBJ1-3|once|.|TRBV2
CASSQGSAGNTIYF
TGTGCCAGCAGTCAAGGGAGTGCTGGAAACACCATATATTTT
>TRBJ2-7|.|TRBD1|TRBV5-1
CASSLDRGPGQYF
TGCGCCAGCAGCTTGGACAGGGGGCCCGGGCAGTACTTC
>TRBJ1-1|.|.|TRBV7-2
CASSPLGMGEAFF
TGTGCCAGCAGCCCACTGGGTATGGGTGAAGCTTTCTTT
>TRBJ1-3|.|TRBD1|TRBV11-2
CASSLGQGAGNTIYF
TGTGCCAGCAGCTTGGGACAGGGGGCTGGAAACACCATATATTTT
>TRBJ2-1|.|TRBD1|TRBV2
CATGQGAHNEQFF
TGTGCCACGGGGCAGGGGGCTCACAATGAGCAGTTCTTC
>TRBJ1-1|.|.|TRBV18
CASSPEGGLEAFF
TGTGCCAGCTCACCAGAGGGTGGACTTGAAGCTTTCTTT
>TRBJ2-1|.|TRBD2|TRBV7-2
CASSFSGGALLEQFF
TGTGCCAGCAGCTTTAGCGGGGGGGCCCTATTGGAGCAGTTCTTC